This T cell receptor beta chain derives from a study of blood T cell repertoires in COVID-19. Study context: The origin of the acute and convalescent COVID-19 samples was the United States, Italy and Spain. Nucleic acid was either cDNA or gDNA, and it came from T cells, B-cell-depleted T cells, or PBMCs.

Trimming stripped 5 bases from V and 11 bases from J, with 15 bases between. The germline CDR1 and CDR2 sequences are DFQATT and SNEGSKA (reference sequence). This CDR3 has 11 amino acids. Original processing notes: Nucleated cell number was recorded as an estimate derived from reference gene primer amplification. Only in-frame clones appear in the TCRdb table, and some are missing; sequencing was by immunoSEQ multiplex PCR. The DNA was the basis for D and trimming; V, J and clone size are from that table. The sample holds 25,000 to 35,000 clones, 85% seen once. This clonotype originated in a man older than 75 with active COVID-19. Sequenced input: peripheral blood. The chain employs TRBV20-1 and TRBJ1-1, with D unresolved. This CDR3 is CSAERLTKAFF. CDR3 DNA: TGCAGTGCTGAAAGACTTACGAAGGCTTTCTTT.